The T cell receptor beta chain described here comes from a study of blood T cell repertoires in COVID-19. About the study: Some COVID-19 samples were acute and others convalescent; all came from the United States, Italy and Spain.

Those who participated ranged in age from roughly 18 to 89 years and resided in around 22 US areas. Germline assignment: CDR1 KGHSH and CDR2 LQKENI. The CDR3 covers 14 residues. V trimming: 3 bases; J trimming: 6 bases; junction bases outside the gene matches: 1. Produced via immunoSEQ multiplex PCR; TCRdb's table is partial and in-frame only. This sample has around 250,000 clones, with 75% to 90% found just once. The source material was PBMCs or T cells enriched from blood (not recorded which). This receptor was obtained from a young woman with acute COVID-19. V gene TRBV18 combines with J gene TRBJ2-2; 10 bases fit TRBD2. The CDR3 coding sequence is TGTGCCAGCTCACCCCTAGCGGGAGCCGGGGAGCTGTTTTTT. Amino acid sequence: CASSPLAGAGELFF.